This TCR beta chain was found in a study of cytomegalovirus exposure and HLA in healthy donors. Study overall: The 90 to 150 validation repertoires used a platform that matched the one used for the approximately 620 first-cohort repertoires, as a later analysis reported. Overall study results and limits: Among TCR beta chains, those listed as cytomegalovirus-associated numbered over 150. The majority of TCR sequences were rare, yet some public TCRs appeared in many donors.

A note on this clone: What it binds is not known.

The donors were members of the validation cohort, which comprised 100 to 150 subjects and was separate from the first cohort of 666 subjects. TCRdb keeps only in-frame clones here, not all; method: immunoSEQ multiplex PCR. The repertoire holds around 60,000 clones, with about 96% as singletons. The trim removed 1 base at V and 2 bases at J, leaving 15 bases unmatched. CDR3 length: 20 residues. Germline loops: CDR1 KGHSH, CDR2 LQKENI. The clonotype originates from a woman between 18 and 29 years old in good health and CMV-seronegative. The chain combines TRBV18 with TRBJ2-2; 8 positions match TRBD1. Sequences were obtained from PBMCs. DNA of the CDR3: TGTGCCAGCTCACCACGACTAGGGGGACAGGTCCTACGTAACACCGGGGAGCTGTTTTTT. Translating it yields CASSPRLGGQVLRNTGELFF.